Listed below are T cell receptor beta chains from one sample, sequenced in a study of shared clonotypes between healthy human individuals. Profiled with immunoSEQ multiplex PCR; TCRdb holds only in-frame clones, not every one. The sample holds about half a million clones, 70% to 80% seen once. Sequencing was performed on PBMCs. Source of these receptors: a woman aged 40 to 55 in good health. Some clones in this sample may be carry-over from other donors' samples. Both conserved end residues are part of each CDR3. Fields, in order: J gene, V gene, D gene, clone size, CDR3 DNA, CDR3 protein. A D gene is named only where the DNA matches it firmly. The size field is filled for only some rows; it gives once, few, many or a size class.

TRBJ2-5,TRBV7-8,.,.,TGTGCCAGCAGCTTAGGGCGGGCGGAGACCCAGTACTTC,CASSLGRAETQYF
TRBJ2-3,TRBV11-2,.,.,TGTGCCAGCAGCGAACCGGGACACCACACAGATACGCAGTATTTT,CASSEPGHHTDTQYF
TRBJ2-1,TRBV19,.,once,TGTGCCAGTAGTATCAACCGGGAGAGAGGTGAGCAGTTCTTC,CASSINRERGEQFF
TRBJ2-5,TRBV18,TRBD2,.,TGTGCCAGCTCATCCCGGGGGGGAGAGACCCAGTACTTC,CASSSRGGETQYF
TRBJ2-7,TRBV7-7,.,.,TGTGCCAGCAGCGCAGGCAGGGTGACTGAGCAGTACTTC,CASSAGRVTEQYF
TRBJ1-2,TRBV5-1,.,.,TGCGCCAGCAGTACAGGGTCGGCTAACTATGGCTACACCTTC,CASSTGSANYGYTF
TRBJ2-1,TRBV19,.,.,TGTGCCAGTAGTATAAAAGGACCCCTGGAGCAGTTCTTC,CASSIKGPLEQFF
TRBJ1-1,TRBV7-9,TRBD1,.,TGTGCCAGCAGCTTATTACAGGGGGCTGGGACTGAAGCTTTCTTT,CASSLLQGAGTEAFF
TRBJ1-2,TRBV7-8,TRBD1,.,TGTGCCAGCAGCCACCTCCGGGACAGGGCCTATGGCTACACCTTC,CASSHLRDRAYGYTF
TRBJ2-7,TRBV19,.,.,TGTGCCAGTAGTATAGGAGGCGGCTACGAGCAGTACTTC,CASSIGGGYEQYF
TRBJ2-3,TRBV11-2,TRBD2,.,TGTGCCAGCAGTGCCGGGACTAAACGTGCAGATACGCAGTATTTT,CASSAGTKRADTQYF
TRBJ2-2,TRBV28,TRBD2,.,TGTGCCAGCACGGCTAGCGGAGTCGCCGGGGAGCTGTTTTTT,CASTASGVAGELFF
TRBJ2-2,TRBV14,TRBD2,once,TGTGCCAGCAGCCAGACTAGCGGGAGTATATCCGGGGAGCTGTTTTTT,CASSQTSGSISGELFF
TRBJ2-7,TRBV7-3,TRBD2,.,TGTGCCAGCAGCTTAAGGGAGGGATTCTCCTACGAGCAGTACTTC,CASSLREGFSYEQYF
TRBJ1-5,TRBV27,.,.,TGTGCCAGCAGTTTGATGGGGTATAGCAATCAGCCCCAGCATTTT,CASSLMGYSNQPQHF
TRBJ2-7,TRBV6-1,.,.,TGTGCCAGCAGTGACCGACAGAGACGATACTCCTACGAGCAGTACTTC,CASSDRQRRYSYEQYF
TRBJ2-3,TRBV10-1,TRBD2,.,TGCGCCAGCAGCCTGACTAGCGGGAGCACAGATACGCAGTATTTT,CASSLTSGSTDTQYF
TRBJ2-3,TRBV4-3,.,.,TGCGCCAGCAGCCAAGGTAGCCCCGGAGGCACAGATACGCAGTATTTT,CASSQGSPGGTDTQYF
TRBJ2-7,TRBV6-5,.,.,TGTGCCAGCAGTTACTCTAGGAACTACGAGCAGTACTTC,CASSYSRNYEQYF
TRBJ2-7,TRBV30,.,.,TGTGCCTGGAGTGGGCTCTACGAGCAGTACTTC,CAWSGLYEQYF
TRBJ1-5,TRBV19,.,.,TGTGCCAGTAGTACCCGGACGGCCAATAGCAATCAGCCCCAGCATTTT,CASSTRTANSNQPQHF
TRBJ2-7,TRBV6-1,TRBD2,.,TGTGCCAGCAGTGCTGTGGCGGGAGTCTACGAGCAGTACTTC,CASSAVAGVYEQYF
TRBJ2-7,TRBV10-3,.,.,TGTGCCATCAGTGAGCAGAACTACGAGCAGTACTTC,CAISEQNYEQYF
TRBJ1-2,TRBV11-3,TRBD1,few,TGTGCCAGCAGCAGGACAGGCTGCGGCTACACCTTC,CASSRTGCGYTF
TRBJ1-4,TRBV9,.,.,TGTGCCAGCAGCCCCACTTTTCCTGGGACTAATGAAAAACTGTTTTTT,CASSPTFPGTNEKLFF
TRBJ1-5,TRBV30,.,.,TGTGCCTGGACTGCCGCGGGGAGTCAGCCCCAGCATTTT,CAWTAAGSQPQHF
TRBJ2-3,TRBV7-9,.,.,TGTGCCAGCAACATTTTTAGCACAGATACGCAGTATTTT,CASNIFSTDTQYF